These T cell receptor beta chains were read from a single sample in a study of cytomegalovirus exposure and HLA in healthy donors. TCRdb keeps only in-frame clones here, not all; method: immunoSEQ multiplex PCR. This sample carries 55,000 to 80,000 clones, approximately 78% of them seen once, and the ten largest clones take 1.9%. What was sequenced was PBMCs. The receptors here all came from a young man in good health and CMV-seronegative. Each CDR3 is given with its conserved first and last residue. Fields, in order: V gene, clone size, J gene, D gene, CDR3 protein, CDR3 DNA. The D gene is left open where the match is weak. Not every row has a clone size; where given, it reads once, few, many or a size class.

TRBV7-9	NA	TRBJ2-5	NA	CASSPVRGGGVETQYF	TGTGCCAGCAGCCCAGTCCGAGGGGGGGGCGTGGAGACCCAGTACTTC
TRBV27	once	TRBJ1-6	TRBD1	CASSFGQGKGSPLHF	TGTGCCAGCAGTTTCGGACAGGGTAAAGGTTCACCCCTCCACTTT
TRBV19	few	TRBJ2-7	TRBD1	CASTPDRGLSEQYF	TGTGCCAGTACGCCGGACAGGGGGCTCTCCGAGCAGTACTTC
TRBV6-5	NA	TRBJ2-3	NA	CASSQRSSSTDTQYF	TGTGCCAGCAGCCAGAGGAGCAGTAGCACAGATACGCAGTATTTT
TRBV5-1	NA	TRBJ2-2	NA	CASSPTSRGNTGELFF	TGCGCCAGCAGCCCGACCTCCCGGGGGAACACCGGGGAGCTGTTTTTT
TRBV27	NA	TRBJ2-3	TRBD2	CASSLGSGGVLTDTQYF	TGTGCCAGCAGTTTAGGTAGCGGGGGCGTCCTGACAGATACGCAGTATTTT
TRBV11-1	NA	TRBJ2-7	TRBD1	CASSLGTGDTYEQYF	TGTGCCAGCAGCTTAGGGACAGGGGATACCTACGAGCAGTACTTC
TRBV7-9	NA	TRBJ2-7	TRBD2	CASSLAGVAGEIIYEQYF	TGTGCCAGCAGCTTAGCGGGGGTAGCGGGAGAGATCATCTACGAGCAGTACTTC
TRBV6-1	NA	TRBJ1-1	NA	CASTAALNTEAFF	TGTGCCAGCACGGCGGCTTTGAACACTGAAGCTTTCTTT
TRBV11-3	NA	TRBJ2-5	TRBD1	CASSPGTEGSLETQYF	TGTGCCAGCAGCCCTGGGACAGAGGGTAGTCTAGAGACCCAGTACTTC
TRBV7-9	NA	TRBJ1-6	TRBD1	CASSLAGQGRSPLHF	TGTGCCAGCAGCTTAGCGGGACAGGGGCGATCACCCCTCCACTTT
TRBV5-1	NA	TRBJ1-2	NA	CASSLDSYGYTF	TGCGCCAGCAGCTTGGATAGCTATGGCTACACCTTC
TRBV7-9	NA	TRBJ2-3	NA	CASSLRGDGTDTQYF	TGTGCCAGCAGCTTACGGGGAGACGGCACAGATACGCAGTATTTT
TRBV7-2	NA	TRBJ2-2	NA	CALRPGAGELFF	TGTGCTCTGCGTCCAGGGGCCGGGGAGCTGTTTTTT
TRBV5-1	NA	TRBJ1-4	NA	CASSFDGRNNEKLFF	TGCGCCAGCAGCTTTGATGGGCGAAATAATGAAAAACTGTTTTTT
TRBV10-3	NA	TRBJ2-7	TRBD1	CAITSREDRGNHEQYF	TGTGCCATCACCTCAAGGGAGGACAGGGGTAACCACGAGCAGTACTTC
TRBV10-3	NA	TRBJ2-7	TRBD2	CAISGLAGVGEQYF	TGTGCCATCAGTGGGCTAGCGGGAGTGGGAGAGCAGTACTTC
TRBV28	NA	TRBJ1-2	NA	CASSRSGGYYGYTF	TGTGCCAGCAGCAGAAGCGGGGGCTACTATGGCTACACCTTC
TRBV12-5	once	TRBJ1-2	NA	CASGGTTRRGYTF	TGTGCTAGTGGTGGTACGACACGGAGGGGCTACACCTTC
TRBV5-1	NA	TRBJ2-7	NA	CASSLAGGSYEQYF	TGCGCCAGCAGCTTGGCCGGAGGCTCCTACGAGCAGTACTTC
TRBV19	NA	TRBJ2-1	TRBD2	CATPPPGRSYNEQFF	TGTGCCACTCCCCCCCCCGGGAGGTCCTACAATGAGCAGTTCTTC
TRBV7-3	NA	TRBJ2-1	TRBD2	CASSTNRVGLASDEQFF	TGTGCCAGCAGCACTAATAGGGTGGGACTAGCATCCGATGAGCAGTTCTTC
TRBV5-1	NA	TRBJ2-1	TRBD2	CASSLEPSGNEQFF	TGCGCCAGCAGCTTGGAGCCTAGCGGAAATGAGCAGTTCTTC
TRBV2	NA	TRBJ2-2	TRBD2	CASSLTRGDTGELFF	TGTGCCAGCAGCTTGACACGGGGGGACACCGGGGAGCTGTTTTTT
TRBV4-1	NA	TRBJ2-2	TRBD1	CASSPTGANTGELFF	TGCGCCAGCAGCCCGACAGGGGCGAACACCGGGGAGCTGTTTTTT
TRBV9	NA	TRBJ1-5	TRBD1	CASSAQGAGNQPQHF	TGTGCCAGCAGCGCACAGGGGGCTGGCAATCAGCCCCAGCATTTT
TRBV18	NA	TRBJ1-5	TRBD1	CASSPLGQGALKPQHF	TGTGCCAGCTCACCGTTGGGACAGGGGGCTTTAAAGCCCCAGCATTTT
TRBV7-8	NA	TRBJ1-3	TRBD1	CASSLAAGGWGNTIYF	TGTGCCAGCAGCCTAGCGGCAGGGGGCTGGGGAAACACCATATATTTT
TRBV27	NA	TRBJ1-1	NA	CASSLGQGNTEAFF	TGTGCCAGCAGTTTAGGGCAGGGGAACACTGAAGCTTTCTTT
TRBV28	NA	TRBJ1-5	TRBD1	CASRHGTVYSNQPQHF	TGTGCCAGCAGACACGGGACAGTCTATAGCAATCAGCCCCAGCATTTT
TRBV28	NA	TRBJ2-7	TRBD2	CASISSGDSYEQYF	TGTGCCAGCATCTCAAGCGGGGACTCCTACGAGCAGTACTTC
TRBV5-4	once	TRBJ2-3	NA	CASSLLDIIDTQYF	TGTGCCAGCAGCTTGCTAGATATAATAGATACGCAGTATTTT
TRBV28	NA	TRBJ1-1	NA	CASSLAGAEAFF	TGTGCCAGCAGTTTAGCGGGGGCTGAAGCTTTCTTT
TRBV6-1	NA	TRBJ1-3	TRBD1	CASSRDSRNTIYF	TGTGCCAGCAGTCGGGACAGCAGAAACACCATATATTTT
TRBV6-6	NA	TRBJ2-1	TRBD2	CASGGGSSYNEQFF	TGTGCCAGCGGAGGCGGGAGCTCATACAATGAGCAGTTCTTC
TRBV6-5	NA	TRBJ1-1	NA	CASSFGFGDGGTEAFF	TGTGCCAGCAGTTTCGGGTTCGGGGATGGCGGGACTGAAGCTTTCTTT
TRBV7-2	NA	TRBJ2-7	TRBD1	CASSLTQGAISYEQYF	TGTGCCAGCAGCTTAACGCAGGGGGCCATCTCCTACGAGCAGTACTTC
TRBV7-8	NA	TRBJ2-3	NA	CASSLFRTDTQYF	TGTGCCAGCAGCTTATTTCGGACAGATACGCAGTATTTT
TRBV5-1	NA	TRBJ2-3	TRBD2	CASRVGAGTSGPDTQYF	TGCGCCAGCAGAGTGGGAGCCGGGACTAGCGGGCCAGATACGCAGTATTTT
TRBV19	NA	TRBJ1-2	NA	CASSIRQADGYYGYTF	TGTGCCAGTAGTATCAGACAGGCGGATGGTTACTATGGCTACACCTTC
TRBV5-1	NA	TRBJ2-5	TRBD1	CASSSGTVTAETQYF	TGCGCCAGCAGCTCCGGGACAGTTACCGCGGAGACCCAGTACTTC
TRBV2	NA	TRBJ1-2	NA	CASIMTGTIKYGYTF	TGTGCCAGCATCATGACCGGGACTATTAAATATGGCTACACCTTC
TRBV4-3	NA	TRBJ1-4	TRBD1	CASRPGQGPNEKLFF	TGCGCCAGCAGACCTGGACAGGGGCCTAATGAAAAACTGTTTTTT
TRBV10-3	NA	TRBJ1-5	NA	CAISEGGVQQPQHF	TGTGCCATCAGTGAGGGAGGGGTGCAGCAGCCCCAGCATTTT
TRBV30	few	TRBJ1-2	NA	CAWGRGGYGYTF	TGTGCCTGGGGGCGGGGCGGCTATGGCTACACCTTC
TRBV19	NA	TRBJ1-5	NA	CASSMRTDNQPQHF	TGTGCCAGTAGTATGCGGACAGACAATCAGCCCCAGCATTTT